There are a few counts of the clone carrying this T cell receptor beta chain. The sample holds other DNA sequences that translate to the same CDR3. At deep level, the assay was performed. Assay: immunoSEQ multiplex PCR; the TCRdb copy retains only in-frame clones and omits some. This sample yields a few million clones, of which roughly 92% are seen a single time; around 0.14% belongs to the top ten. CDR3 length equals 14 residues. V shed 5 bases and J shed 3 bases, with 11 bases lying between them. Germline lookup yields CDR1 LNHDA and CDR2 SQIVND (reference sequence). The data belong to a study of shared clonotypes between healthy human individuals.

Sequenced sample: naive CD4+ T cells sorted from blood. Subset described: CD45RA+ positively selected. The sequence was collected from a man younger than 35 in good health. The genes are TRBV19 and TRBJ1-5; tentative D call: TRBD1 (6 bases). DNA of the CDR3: TGTGCCAGTAGTGAAGGACAGCTCAATCAGCCCCAGCATTTT. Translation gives CASSEGQLNQPQHF.